This section outlines one TCR beta chain sequence together with its context. This entry comes from a study of blood T cell repertoires in COVID-19. The wider study: There were acute and convalescent COVID-19 samples, and they came from the United States, Italy and Spain. Sources were T cells, B-cell-depleted T cells, or PBMCs; the material itself was cDNA or gDNA.

In the source study's methods: Nucleated cell number was recorded as an estimate derived from reference gene primer amplification. TCRdb's copy holds only in-frame clones and misses some; the assay was immunoSEQ multiplex PCR. The DNA gave D and trimming, while V, J and clone size come from that table. The repertoire consists of 250,000 to 350,000 clones, with around 91% occurring once and the leading ten covering around 12%. Looked up from germline, CDR1 is LGHDT and CDR2 is YNNKEL (reference sequence). The length of the CDR3 is 15 residues. V was shortened by 2 bases and J by 5 bases, with 15 bases between the two germline ends.

The chain uses TRBV3-1 (or the pseudogene TRBV3-2) and TRBJ1-1; TRBD1 might be the D (6 bases). The sequence came from a woman aged 55-69 years with acute or convalescent COVID-19. The sample consisted of peripheral blood. The CDR3 spells CASSQRGGARTEAFF. The CDR3 DNA is TGTGCCAGCAGCCAAAGGGGGGGGGCGAGAACTGAAGCTTTCTTT.